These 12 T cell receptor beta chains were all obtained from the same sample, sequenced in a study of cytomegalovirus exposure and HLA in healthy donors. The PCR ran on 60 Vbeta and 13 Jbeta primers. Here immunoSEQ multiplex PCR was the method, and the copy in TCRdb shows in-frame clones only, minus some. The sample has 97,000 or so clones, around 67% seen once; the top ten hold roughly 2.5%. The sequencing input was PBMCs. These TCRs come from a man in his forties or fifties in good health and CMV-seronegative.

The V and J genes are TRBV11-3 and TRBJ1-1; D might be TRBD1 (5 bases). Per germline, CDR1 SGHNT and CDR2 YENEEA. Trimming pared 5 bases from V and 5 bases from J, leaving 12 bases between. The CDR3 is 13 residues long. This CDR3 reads CASSPSGGTEAFF. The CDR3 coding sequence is TGTGCCAGCAGCCCGAGCGGGGGAACTGAAGCTTTCTTT.

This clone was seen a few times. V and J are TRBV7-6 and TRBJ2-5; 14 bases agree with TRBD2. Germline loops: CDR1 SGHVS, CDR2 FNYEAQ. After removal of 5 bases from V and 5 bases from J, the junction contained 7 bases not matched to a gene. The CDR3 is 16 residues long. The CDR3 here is CASSPGLAGGGETQYF. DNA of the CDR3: TGTGCCAGCAGCCCAGGACTAGCGGGGGGAGGGGAGACCCAGTACTTC.

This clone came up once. The CDR3 DNA reads TGTGCCAGCACCAAGCTAGGGGGGGGCTACAATGAGCAGTTCTTC. It encodes CASTKLGGGYNEQFF. The chain is built from TRBV2 and TRBJ2-1; D is possibly TRBD2 (7 bases). Germline CDR1 SNHLY, CDR2 FYNNEI. This CDR3 has 15 amino acids. V was cut by 7 bases and J by 3 bases, with 16 bases left in between.

The CDR3 bases are TGCGCCAGCAGCCCCATAGGACAGACCTCTGGAAACACCATATATTTT. It codes for CASSPIGQTSGNTIYF. The rearrangement joins TRBV4-1 to TRBJ1-3, with a weak D call TRBD1 (6 bases). Germline-derived CDR1 and CDR2 are MGHRA and YSYEKL. This CDR3 spans 16 amino acids. Between the trimmed V and J ends, which lost 4 bases and 0 bases, there was a span of 13 bases.

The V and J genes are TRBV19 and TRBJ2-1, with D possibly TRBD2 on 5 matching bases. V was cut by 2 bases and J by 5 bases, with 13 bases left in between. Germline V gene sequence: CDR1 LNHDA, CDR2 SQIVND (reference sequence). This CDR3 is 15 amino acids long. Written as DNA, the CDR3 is TGTGCCAGTAGTATATTCCCTGTCGGGAACAATGAGCAGTTCTTC. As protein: CASSIFPVGNNEQFF.

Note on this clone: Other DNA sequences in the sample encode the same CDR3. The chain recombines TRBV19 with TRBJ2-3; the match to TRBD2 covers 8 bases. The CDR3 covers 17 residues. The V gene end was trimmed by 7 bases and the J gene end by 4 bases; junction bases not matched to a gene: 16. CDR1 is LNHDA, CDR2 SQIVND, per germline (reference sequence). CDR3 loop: CASKRERESGGADTQYF. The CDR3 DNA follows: TGTGCCAGTAAGAGGGAGCGGGAGAGCGGAGGAGCAGATACGCAGTATTTT. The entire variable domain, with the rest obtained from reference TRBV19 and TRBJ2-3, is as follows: DGGITQSPKYLFRKEGQNVTLSCEQNLNHDAMYWYRQDPGQGLRLIYYSQIVNDFQKGDIAEGYSVSREKKESFPLTVTSAQKNPTAFYLCASKRERESGGADTQYFGPGTRLTVL.

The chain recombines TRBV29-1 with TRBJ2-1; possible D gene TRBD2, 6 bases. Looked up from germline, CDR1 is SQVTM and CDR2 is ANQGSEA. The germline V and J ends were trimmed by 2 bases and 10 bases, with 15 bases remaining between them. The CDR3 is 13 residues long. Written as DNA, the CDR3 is TGCAGCGTTGAAAAGGCCAAGGGAGGCGAGCAGTTCTTC. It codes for CSVEKAKGGEQFF.

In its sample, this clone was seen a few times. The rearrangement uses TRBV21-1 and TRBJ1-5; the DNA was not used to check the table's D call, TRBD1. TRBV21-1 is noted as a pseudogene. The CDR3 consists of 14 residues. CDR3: CASSLIQGITPQHF. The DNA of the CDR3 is TGTGCCAGCAGCTTAATCCAGGGTATCACGCCCCAGCATTTT.

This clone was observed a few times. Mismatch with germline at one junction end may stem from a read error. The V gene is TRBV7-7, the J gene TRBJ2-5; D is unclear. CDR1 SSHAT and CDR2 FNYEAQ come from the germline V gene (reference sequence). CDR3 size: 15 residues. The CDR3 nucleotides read TGTGCTAGCAGCTTGGTTGGAGCGCCCCAAGAGACCCAGTACTTC. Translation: CASSLVGAPQETQYF.

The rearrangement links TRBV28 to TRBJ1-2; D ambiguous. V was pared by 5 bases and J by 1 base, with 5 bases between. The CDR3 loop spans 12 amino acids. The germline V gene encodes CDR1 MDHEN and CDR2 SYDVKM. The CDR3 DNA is TGTGCCAGCAGTCAGTTTAACTATGGCTACACCTTC. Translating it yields CASSQFNYGYTF.

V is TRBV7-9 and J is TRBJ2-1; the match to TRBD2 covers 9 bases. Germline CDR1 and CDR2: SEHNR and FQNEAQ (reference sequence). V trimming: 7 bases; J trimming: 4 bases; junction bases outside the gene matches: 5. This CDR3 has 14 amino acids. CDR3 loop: CASTRTSVYNEQFF. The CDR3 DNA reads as TGTGCCAGCACCCGGACTAGCGTTTACAATGAGCAGTTCTTC.

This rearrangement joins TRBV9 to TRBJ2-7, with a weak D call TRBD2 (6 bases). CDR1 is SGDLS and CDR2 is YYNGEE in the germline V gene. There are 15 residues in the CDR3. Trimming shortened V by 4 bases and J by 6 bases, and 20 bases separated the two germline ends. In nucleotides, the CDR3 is TGTGCCAGCAGCCCTCGGGGGACGAATGGTGGCGAGCAGTACTTC. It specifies CASSPRGTNGGEQYF.